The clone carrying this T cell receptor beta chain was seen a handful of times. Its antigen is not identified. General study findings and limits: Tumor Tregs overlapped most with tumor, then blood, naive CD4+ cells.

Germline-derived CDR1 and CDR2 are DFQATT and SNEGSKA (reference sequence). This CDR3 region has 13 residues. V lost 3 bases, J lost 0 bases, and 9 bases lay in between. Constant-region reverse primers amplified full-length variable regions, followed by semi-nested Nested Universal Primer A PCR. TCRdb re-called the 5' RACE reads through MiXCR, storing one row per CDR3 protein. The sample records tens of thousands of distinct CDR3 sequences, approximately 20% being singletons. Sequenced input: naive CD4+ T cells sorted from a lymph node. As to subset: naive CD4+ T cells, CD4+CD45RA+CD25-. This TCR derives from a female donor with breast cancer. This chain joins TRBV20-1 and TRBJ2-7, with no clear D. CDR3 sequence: CSASLPSSYEQYF. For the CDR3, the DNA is TGCAGTGCTAGTCTGCCTAGCTCCTACGAGCAGTACTTC.